This is a list of T cell receptor beta chains from one sample in a study of CD8 T cells in ankylosing spondylitis. TCRdb passed the 5' RACE reads through MiXCR, listing each CDR3 protein once. The table lists about 450,000 distinct CDR3 sequences, 25% to 30% of them singletons, with approximately 1% in the top ten. What was sequenced was blood, either unsorted or a sorted T cell fraction (not recorded which). All receptors derive from a male donor with ankylosing spondylitis. Both conserved end residues are part of each CDR3. D genes are given only for firm matches. Clone size is not always given. Where it is, it says once, few, many or a class for expanded clones.

J,V,size,D,CDR3,DNA
TRBJ2-3,TRBV29-1,NA,NA,CSVQKGVTDTQYF,TGCAGCGTTCAAAAGGGGGTGACAGATACGCAGTATTTT
TRBJ1-4,TRBV11-2,few,TRBD1,CASSPLDRGSGKLFF,TGTGCCAGCAGCCCCCTAGACAGGGGGTCTGGTAAACTGTTTTTT
TRBJ2-2,TRBV12-3/TRBV12-4,few,NA,CASSPAVNTGELFF,TGTGCCAGCAGCCCCGCGGTGAACACCGGGGAGCTGTTTTTT
TRBJ1-5,TRBV6-2/TRBV6-3,few,NA,CASSGGPRRAQHF,TGTGCCAGCAGCGGGGGACCTCGACGGGCCCAGCATTTT
TRBJ2-1,TRBV11-3,NA,NA,CASSSSGDYNEQFF,TGTGCCAGCAGTTCATCAGGGGATTACAATGAGCAGTTCTTC
TRBJ2-3,TRBV3-1,many,NA,CASRVSDTQYF,TGTGCCAGCAGGGTTTCAGATACGCAGTATTTT
TRBJ1-4,TRBV20-1,many,NA,CSATPWKEVFEKLFF,TGCAGTGCTACCCCCTGGAAGGAGGTTTTTGAAAAACTGTTTTTT
TRBJ2-1,TRBV12-3/TRBV12-4,many,TRBD1,CASRPSGTDTYNEQFF,TGTGCCAGCAGACCCTCCGGGACAGATACCTACAATGAGCAGTTCTTC
TRBJ1-2,TRBV11-2,NA,TRBD1,CASSSTGGYGYTF,TGTGCCAGCAGCTCTACAGGGGGCTATGGCTACACCTTC
TRBJ1-1,TRBV20-1,NA,TRBD1,CSARGQANTEAFF,TGCAGTGCTAGGGGACAGGCTAACACTGAAGCTTTCTTT
TRBJ2-5,TRBV5-1,few,NA,CASSLGTGRIQETQYF,TGCGCCAGCAGCTTGGGTACAGGGAGAATCCAAGAGACCCAGTACTTC
TRBJ2-7,TRBV3-1,NA,NA,CASSQEWTYEQYF,TGTGCCAGCAGCCAAGAGTGGACCTACGAGCAGTACTTC
TRBJ1-2,TRBV20-1,few,NA,CSASGQGNYGYTF,TGCAGTGCTAGTGGGCAGGGGAACTATGGCTACACCTTC
TRBJ2-5,TRBV20-1,few,NA,CSARSAWGQETQYF,TGCAGTGCTAGATCCGCATGGGGACAAGAGACCCAGTACTTC
TRBJ2-1,TRBV9,NA,TRBD1,CASSVDQGTGEQFF,TGTGCCAGCAGCGTAGATCAGGGGACAGGGGAGCAGTTCTTC
TRBJ2-4,TRBV12-3/TRBV12-4,NA,TRBD2,CASSLERGVAKNIQYF,TGTGCCAGCAGTTTAGAGCGGGGAGTAGCCAAAAACATTCAGTACTTC
TRBJ2-1,TRBV12-5,few,TRBD2,CASGRRPGLEQNEQFF,TGTGCTAGTGGCCGCCGGCCGGGACTAGAACAAAATGAGCAGTTCTTC
TRBJ2-5,TRBV6-1,few,NA,CASSTARIGSLQETQYF,TGTGCCAGCAGTACAGCTAGGATCGGATCTTTACAAGAGACCCAGTACTTC
TRBJ2-1,TRBV12-3/TRBV12-4,few,TRBD2,CASSFPSGAENEQFF,TGTGCCAGCAGTTTTCCTAGCGGAGCCGAGAATGAGCAGTTCTTC